This is a list of T cell receptor beta chains from one sample in a study of blood T cell repertoires in COVID-19. Assay used: immunoSEQ multiplex PCR; TCRdb lists only in-frame clones, some missing. The sample includes about 380,000 clones, 70% to 90% of them seen just once. Sequenced: PBMCs or T cells enriched from blood (not recorded which). These receptors were taken from a woman aged 18 to 35 who had recovered from COVID-19. Each CDR3 is given without its conserved first and last residue. The order of the fields is V gene, CDR3 protein.

V gene: TRBV28; CDR3 protein: ASSFLTGSTEAF
V gene: TRBV2; CDR3 protein: ASSGTPRNEQF
V gene: TRBV27; CDR3 protein: ASSAPKGEQY
V gene: TRBV28; CDR3 protein: ASVEGSNTGELF
V gene: TRBV5-4; CDR3 protein: ASSSDQGAHTEAF
V gene: TRBV5-1; CDR3 protein: ASSPGTSGGYHQETQY
V gene: TRBV24-1; CDR3 protein: ATSDRDQPQH
V gene: TRBV5-6; CDR3 protein: ASSLGTTLDEQF
V gene: TRBV21-1; CDR3 protein: ASSKVRDWNEQF
V gene: TRBV10-3; CDR3 protein: AISEPTGGRD
V gene: TRBV5-8; CDR3 protein: ASSSIQGLEAF
V gene: TRBV4-3; CDR3 protein: ASSRGPSRGVSTDTQY
V gene: TRBV7-2; CDR3 protein: ASSLRDYYNEQF
V gene: TRBV7-8; CDR3 protein: ASSLGPAGGGFNTEAF
V gene: TRBV5-1; CDR3 protein: ASSSTKGQGLPYEQY
V gene: TRBV5-1; CDR3 protein: ASSSRQGSYEQY
V gene: TRBV30; CDR3 protein: AWSTGTAEAF
V gene: TRBV12-5; CDR3 protein: ASGLYGSEETQY
V gene: TRBV18; CDR3 protein: ASSSGGSQPQH
V gene: TRBV27; CDR3 protein: ASSLLLAMADTQY
V gene: TRBV7-9; CDR3 protein: ASSLGQGGGYT
V gene: TRBV7-6; CDR3 protein: ASSPRGQRYDAEAF
V gene: TRBV9; CDR3 protein: ASSVATGNADTQY
V gene: TRBV11-2; CDR3 protein: ASSFTRQDFNYGYT
V gene: TRBV5-7; CDR3 protein: ASSCLEDCDEQF
V gene: TRBV7-9; CDR3 protein: ASSFPGQGEAF
V gene: TRBV5-8; CDR3 protein: ASSGLLDRGYEQY
V gene: TRBV9; CDR3 protein: ASSVRGLAEQY
V gene: TRBV19; CDR3 protein: ASSPALAGGRTGELF
V gene: TRBV5-6; CDR3 protein: ASSLGRGPGNTIY
V gene: TRBV28; CDR3 protein: ASRPTGSGTDTQY
V gene: TRBV19; CDR3 protein: ASSRQGLNTGELF
V gene: TRBV6-1; CDR3 protein: ASRESRTVGGYT
V gene: TRBV2; CDR3 protein: ASGDSNSPLH
V gene: TRBV9; CDR3 protein: ASGRGGSGNTIY
V gene: TRBV5-1; CDR3 protein: ASSPQPRGAGTDTQY
V gene: TRBV7-3; CDR3 protein: ASSSHGGTQETQY
V gene: TRBV5-1; CDR3 protein: ASKPDLQGYYEQY
V gene: TRBV4-1; CDR3 protein: ASSQDAGRETQY
V gene: TRBV5-1; CDR3 protein: ASSLARAGGDTQY
V gene: TRBV5-4; CDR3 protein: ASSLAGTGNNEQF
V gene: TRBV6-6; CDR3 protein: ASYRGNSPLH
V gene: TRBV5-3; CDR3 protein: ARSLDRLGKLF
V gene: TRBV30; CDR3 protein: AWRHTTGRDSPLH
V gene: TRBV3-1/TRBV3-2; CDR3 protein: ASSQGRSPLH
V gene: TRBV6-5; CDR3 protein: ASSSRDRSGGPLH
V gene: TRBV7-9; CDR3 protein: ASNGESTEAF
V gene: TRBV27; CDR3 protein: ASKRQGNTGELF
V gene: TRBV4-1; CDR3 protein: ASSPGQGDNGYT
V gene: TRBV5-4; CDR3 protein: ASSLESGMRGYT
V gene: TRBV10-3; CDR3 protein: AIGPSGGLLQQF
V gene: TRBV7-2; CDR3 protein: ASSLLGQGAYEQY
V gene: TRBV7-9; CDR3 protein: ASSQMTMNTEAF
V gene: TRBV7-8; CDR3 protein: ASSFGTGSSYGYT
V gene: TRBV4-2; CDR3 protein: ASNGGSGGSNQPQH
V gene: TRBV4-1; CDR3 protein: ASSQEQGRFYGYT
V gene: TRBV25-1; CDR3 protein: ASSESTGWRSPLH
V gene: TRBV4-1; CDR3 protein: ASSQEAGAGNTIY
V gene: TRBV7-9; CDR3 protein: ASTRTSGGSILINTGELF
V gene: TRBV5-1; CDR3 protein: ASSLGGTGFHGYT